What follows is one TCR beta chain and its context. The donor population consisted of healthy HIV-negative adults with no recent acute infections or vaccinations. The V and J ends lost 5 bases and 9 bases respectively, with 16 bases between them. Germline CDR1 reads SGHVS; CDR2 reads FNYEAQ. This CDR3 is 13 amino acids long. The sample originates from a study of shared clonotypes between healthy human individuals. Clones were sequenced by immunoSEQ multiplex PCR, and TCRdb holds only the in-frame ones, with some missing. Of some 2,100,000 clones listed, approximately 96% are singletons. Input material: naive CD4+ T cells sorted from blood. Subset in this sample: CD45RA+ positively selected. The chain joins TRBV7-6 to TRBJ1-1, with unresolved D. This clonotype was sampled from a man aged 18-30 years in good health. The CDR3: CASSGTVSPKAFF. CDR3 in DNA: TGTGCCAGCAGCGGCACAGTATCCCCCAAAGCTTTCTTT. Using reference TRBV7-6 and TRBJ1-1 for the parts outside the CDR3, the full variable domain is GAGVSQSPRYKVTKRGQDVALRCDPISGHVSLYWYRQALGQGPEFLTYFNYEAQQDKSGLPNDRFSAERPEGSISTLTIQRTEQRDSAMYRCASSGTVSPKAFFGQGTRLTVV.